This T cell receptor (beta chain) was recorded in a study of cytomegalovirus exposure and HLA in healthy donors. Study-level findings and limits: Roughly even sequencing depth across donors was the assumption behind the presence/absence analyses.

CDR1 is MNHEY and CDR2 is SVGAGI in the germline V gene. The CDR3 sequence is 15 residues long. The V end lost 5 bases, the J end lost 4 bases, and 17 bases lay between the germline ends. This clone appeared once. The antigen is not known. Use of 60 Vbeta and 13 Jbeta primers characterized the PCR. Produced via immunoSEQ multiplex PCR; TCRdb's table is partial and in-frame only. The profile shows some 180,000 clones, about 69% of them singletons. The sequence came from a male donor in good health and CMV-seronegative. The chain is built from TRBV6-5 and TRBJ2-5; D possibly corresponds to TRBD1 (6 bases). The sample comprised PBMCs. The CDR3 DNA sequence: TGTGCCAGCAGTGGACAGCGGACGATGGCAGAGACCCAGTACTTC. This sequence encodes CASSGQRTMAETQYF.